The rows below give T cell receptor beta chains drawn from one sample of a study of cytomegalovirus exposure and HLA in healthy donors. Clones were read by immunoSEQ multiplex PCR, and TCRdb kept only the in-frame ones, dropping some. The repertoire has about 200,000 clones, approximately 83% of them found once; the top ten carry around 0.1%. Material: PBMCs. The receptors stem from a boy aged 2 to 10 in good health and CMV-seronegative. Each CDR3 is given with its conserved first and last residue. The D gene is left open where the match is weak. Clone sizes are given selectively: once, few, many, or a class where the clone is expanded.

v_gene	d_gene	j_gene	abundance	CDR3aa	CDR3nt
TRBV10-3	NA	TRBJ1-1	NA	CAISESVGTNSEAFF	TGTGCCATCAGTGAGTCGGTGGGGACTAATTCCGAAGCTTTCTTT
TRBV7-7	TRBD1	TRBJ1-3	NA	CASSSDRATGNTIYF	TGTGCTAGCAGCTCAGACAGGGCCACTGGAAACACCATATATTTT
TRBV4-1	NA	TRBJ1-1	NA	CASSQETRTASPNTEAFF	TGCGCCAGCAGCCAAGAAACGAGGACAGCAAGTCCGAACACTGAAGCTTTCTTT
TRBV9	NA	TRBJ1-1	NA	CASSVDPRGGQAPGTEAFF	TGTGCCAGCAGCGTAGACCCTCGGGGGGGGCAGGCCCCGGGCACTGAAGCTTTCTTT
TRBV6-6	NA	TRBJ1-2	NA	CASSSSDSYGYTF	NA
TRBV5-8	TRBD1	TRBJ2-7	NA	CASSSGQHYEQYF	TGTGCCAGCAGCTCGGGACAGCACTACGAGCAGTACTTC
TRBV11-1	NA	TRBJ2-3	many	CASSRTGGTDTQYF	TGTGCCAGCAGCCGAACGGGGGGCACAGATACGCAGTATTTT
TRBV25-1	TRBD2	TRBJ2-1	NA	CASSGSGGAYNEQFF	TGTGCCAGCAGTGGAAGCGGGGGAGCCTACAATGAGCAGTTCTTC
TRBV10-3	TRBD1	TRBJ2-5	few	CATAGTGGVETQYF	TGTGCCACCGCCGGGACAGGGGGTGTGGAGACCCAGTACTTC
TRBV7-9	NA	TRBJ2-3	NA	CASSSPSTDTQYF	TGTGCCAGCAGCTCCCCCTCCACAGATACGCAGTATTTT
TRBV2	TRBD1	TRBJ1-1	NA	CASSVQGDTEAFF	TGTGCCAGCAGTGTACAGGGGGACACTGAAGCTTTCTTT
TRBV7-7	NA	TRBJ1-4	NA	CASSLGGTRNEKLFF	TGTGCTAGCAGCTTAGGCGGGACCCGTAATGAAAAACTGTTTTTT
TRBV7-9	NA	TRBJ1-1	NA	CASSPTGRGAFF	TGTGCCAGCAGCCCTACGGGGCGGGGAGCTTTCTTT
TRBV2	NA	TRBJ1-2	NA	CASSVGGPYGYTF	TGTGCCAGCAGTGTCGGGGGGCCCTATGGCTACACCTTC
TRBV6-1	NA	TRBJ1-1	NA	CASSVQMNTEAFF	TGTGCCAGCAGTGTACAGATGAACACTGAAGCTTTCTTT
TRBV27	NA	TRBJ1-1	NA	CASSSYWRTRRMNTEAFF	TGTGCCAGCAGTTCCTATTGGAGGACCCGTCGGATGAACACTGAAGCTTTCTTT
TRBV15	NA	TRBJ1-5	few	CATSREGKLNQPQHF	TGTGCCACCAGCAGAGAGGGCAAGTTAAATCAGCCCCAGCATTTT
TRBV7-9	NA	TRBJ1-1	NA	CASSLAPDFTEAFF	TGTGCCAGCAGCTTAGCGCCTGACTTCACTGAAGCTTTCTTT
TRBV7-9	TRBD1	TRBJ2-7	NA	CASRHGTGSYEQYF	TGTGCCAGCAGGCACGGGACAGGGTCCTACGAGCAGTACTTC
TRBV4-3	NA	TRBJ2-2	NA	CASSQGGEGVITGELFF	TGCGCCAGCAGCCAAGGGGGCGAGGGGGTAATCACCGGGGAGCTGTTTTTT
TRBV5-4	TRBD2	TRBJ2-3	NA	CASSSPGRGPTDTQYF	TGTGCCAGCAGTTCACCTGGGAGGGGCCCTACAGATACGCAGTATTTT
TRBV2	TRBD1	TRBJ1-2	NA	CASSAEGGPGGYTF	TGTGCCAGCAGTGCGGAAGGGGGCCCTGGCGGCTACACCTTC
TRBV7-2	TRBD2	TRBJ2-3	NA	CASSLGRGITDTQYF	TGTGCCAGCAGCTTAGGGCGGGGGATCACAGATACGCAGTATTTT
TRBV7-3	NA	TRBJ2-7	once	CASSPGGGGEQYF	TGTGCCAGCAGCCCGGGGGGAGGGGGCGAGCAGTACTTC
TRBV7-2	TRBD2	TRBJ2-6	NA	CASSSTSGGASGANVLTF	TGTGCCAGCAGCTCGACTAGCGGGGGGGCTTCTGGGGCCAACGTCCTGACTTTC
TRBV7-9	NA	TRBJ2-5	once	CASSSAGYQETQYF	TGTGCCAGCAGCTCTGCGGGGTACCAAGAGACCCAGTACTTC
TRBV28	TRBD1	TRBJ2-7	NA	CASSWIGQGGYEQYF	TGTGCCAGCAGTTGGATAGGACAGGGTGGGTACGAGCAGTACTTC
TRBV19	NA	TRBJ2-7	NA	CASRRGPYYEQYF	TGTGCCAGTAGGCGGGGGCCATACTACGAGCAGTACTTC
TRBV4-3	TRBD1	TRBJ1-2	NA	CASSLRGQRQGNYGYTF	TGCGCCAGCAGCCTAAGGGGACAGCGACAGGGTAACTATGGCTACACCTTC
TRBV9	NA	TRBJ2-2	few	CASSGRGSGLDTGELFF	TGTGCCAGCAGCGGTCGGGGATCGGGGTTAGACACCGGGGAGCTGTTTTTT
TRBV7-2	NA	TRBJ2-2	NA	CASSPFGIGELFF	TGTGCCAGCAGCCCCTTCGGTATCGGGGAGCTGTTTTTT
TRBV18	TRBD2	TRBJ2-5	NA	CASSPEGTSGGASETQYF	TGTGCCAGCTCACCAGAGGGGACTAGCGGGGGGGCCTCAGAGACCCAGTACTTC
TRBV18	TRBD2	TRBJ2-1	NA	CASSPPSGESSYNEQFF	TGTGCCAGCTCACCACCTAGCGGGGAATCTTCCTACAATGAGCAGTTCTTC
TRBV5-6	NA	TRBJ1-2	NA	CASSRESDYGYTF	TGTGCCAGCAGCCGCGAGTCGGACTATGGCTACACCTTC
TRBV2	TRBD1	TRBJ1-1	NA	CASSEASTGVTEAFF	TGTGCCAGCAGTGAAGCCTCGACAGGGGTAACTGAAGCTTTCTTT
TRBV20-1	TRBD1	TRBJ1-5	NA	CSTGGDQPQHF	TGTAGTACAGGGGGCGATCAGCCCCAGCATTTT
TRBV5-8	NA	TRBJ1-6	NA	CASSLADGRGSNSPLHF	TGTGCCAGCAGCTTGGCCGACGGACGGGGATCAAATTCACCCCTCCACTTT
TRBV6-1	NA	TRBJ2-3	NA	CASCTYPSTDTQYF	TGTGCCAGTTGTACATATCCTAGCACAGATACGCAGTATTTT
TRBV9	NA	TRBJ1-1	NA	CASSVGEGAEAFF	TGTGCCAGCAGCGTAGGAGAGGGAGCTGAAGCTTTCTTT
TRBV6-6	NA	TRBJ1-1	NA	CASSGRSGNTEAFF	TGTGCCAGCAGCGGGAGGTCTGGGAACACTGAAGCTTTCTTT
TRBV4-2	TRBD2	TRBJ2-7	few	CASSRRVDLAGGHSYEQYF	TGTGCCAGCAGCCGGAGGGTAGATCTAGCGGGGGGCCACTCCTACGAGCAGTACTTC
TRBV10-3	NA	TRBJ2-6	NA	CAISEKQGRNAGANVLTF	TGTGCCATCAGTGAGAAACAGGGGAGGAACGCTGGGGCCAACGTCCTGACTTTC